The next 22 T cell receptor beta chains were all read from a single sample in a study of T cell responses to AZD1222 COVID-19 vaccine. This table comes from immunoSEQ multiplex PCR, and its TCRdb copy is limited to in-frame clones, with some not included. The repertoire holds around 95,000 clones, with about 86% as singletons. The source material was peripheral blood, sampled on day 0 of AZD1222 vaccination. These receptors all come from an adult in good health.

The chain carries TRBV12-3 or TRBV12-4 and TRBJ1-2; 10 positions agree with TRBD1. V lost 7 bases and J lost 4; bases outside the gene matches: 3. The CDR3 has 13 amino acids. This CDR3 is CASTRDRGYGYTF. CDR3 in DNA: TGTGCCAGCACCCGGGACAGGGGCTATGGCTACACCTTC.

Here the CDR3 DNA reads TGTGCCAGCTCAGAGGACAGGGGGTTGAGCTACACCTTC. This sequence encodes CASSEDRGLSYTF. This rearrangement joins TRBV18 to TRBJ1-2; TRBD1 aligns across 10 bases. The CDR3 contains 13 residues. Germline trimming cut 5 bases from V and 9 bases from J; bases unmatched to any gene: 6. Per germline, CDR1 KGHSH and CDR2 LQKENI.

The rearrangement links TRBV5-1 to TRBJ1-3; possible D gene TRBD1, 6 bases. CDR3 size: 15 residues. Trimming removed 4 bases from V and 1 base from J, with 12 bases in between. Germline lookup yields CDR1 SGHRS and CDR2 YFSETQ. The CDR3 DNA is TGCGCCAGCAGCAACGCAGGGGCTTCTGGAAACACCATATATTTT. It encodes CASSNAGASGNTIYF.

The rearrangement links TRBV3-1 (or the pseudogene TRBV3-2) to TRBJ2-3; D possibly corresponds to TRBD1 (6 bases). Germline lookup yields CDR1 LGHDT and CDR2 YNNKEL (reference sequence). Between the trimmed V and J ends, which lost 0 bases and 6 bases, there was a span of 16 bases. CDR3 length: 16 amino acids. CDR3 region: CASSQDELGGVDTQYF. CDR3 nucleotide sequence: TGTGCCAGCAGCCAAGATGAGCTAGGGGGAGTGGATACGCAGTATTTT.

The chain has TRBV2 and TRBJ1-5; the D gene is possibly TRBD1 (6 bases). Looked up from germline, CDR1 is SNHLY and CDR2 is FYNNEI. This CDR3 comprises 15 residues. V shed 1 base and J shed 7 bases, with 14 bases lying between them. CDR3 amino acids: CASSEVRQGPQPQHF. In DNA, the CDR3 is TGTGCCAGCAGTGAAGTTCGGCAGGGGCCACAGCCCCAGCATTTT.

The CDR3 DNA reads TGTGCCAGTAGTGCTGGACAGGGTATTTTGGGGAACACTGAAGCTTTCTTT. Translating it yields CASSAGQGILGNTEAFF. This chain links TRBV19 with TRBJ1-1; 8 bases line up with TRBD1. With 5 bases clipped from V and 1 base from J, the junction kept 12 bases outside the gene matches. The length of the CDR3 is 17 residues. Germline V CDR1 and CDR2: LNHDA, SQIVND (reference sequence).

CDR3 sequence reads: CASSLQGNYEQYF. The CDR3 nucleotides are TGTGCCAGCAGCCTCCAGGGTAACTACGAGCAGTACTTC. The chain recombines TRBV3-1 (or the pseudogene TRBV3-2) with TRBJ2-7; perhaps TRBD1 as D (5 bases). The CDR3 length is 13 residues. Trimming took 4 bases from V and 3 from J, leaving 10 bases between them. Germline V CDR1 and CDR2: LGHDT, YNNKEL (reference sequence).

This sequence joins TRBV11-1 and TRBJ2-1; TRBD2 might be the D (5 bases). The CDR3 loop spans 13 amino acids. CDR1 is SGHAT, CDR2 FQDESV, per germline (reference sequence). V was shortened by 1 base and J by 7 bases, with 8 bases between the two germline ends. CDR3: CASSLGGPNEQFF. CDR3 nucleotides: TGTGCCAGCAGCTTAGGAGGGCCGAATGAGCAGTTCTTC.

The CDR3 sequence is CASSLDAGEYHNEQFF. As DNA, the CDR3 is TGTGCCAGCAGTTTAGACGCCGGGGAGTACCACAATGAGCAGTTCTTC. The chain is built from TRBV27 and TRBJ2-1; D might be TRBD2 (5 bases). Per germline, CDR1 MNHEY and CDR2 SMNVEV (reference sequence). The CDR3 covers 16 residues. The V end was cut by 2 bases, the J end by 5 bases, with 16 bases between.

V and J are TRBV5-6 and TRBJ1-4; D remains ambiguous. V lost 1 base, J lost 0 bases, and 7 bases lay in between. CDR3 length: 15 amino acids. Germline V gene data show CDR1 as SGHDT and CDR2 as YYEEEE. CDR3 sequence: CASSLWAATNEKLFF. The DNA of the CDR3 is TGTGCCAGCAGCTTGTGGGCGGCAACTAATGAAAAACTGTTTTTT.

The chain recombines TRBV7-2 with TRBJ1-1; 10 nucleotides agree with TRBD1. Looked up from germline, CDR1 is SGHTA and CDR2 is FQGNSA. The ends lost 4 bases at V and 5 bases at J; junction bases unmatched: 13. This CDR3 is 17 amino acids long. The CDR3 DNA follows: TGTGCCAGCAGCTCAGTCCCGGGACAGGGGTGGGGAACTGAAGCTTTCTTT. Encoded protein: CASSSVPGQGWGTEAFF.

This clone appeared a few times. The chain employs TRBV3-1 (or the pseudogene TRBV3-2) and TRBJ2-3, with TRBD2 identical over 10 bases. The CDR3 runs 16 residues. Germline values: CDR1 LGHDT, CDR2 YNNKEL (reference sequence). V lost 1 base and J lost 2; bases outside the gene matches: 3. The CDR3, as DNA: TGTGCCAGCAGCCAAGTTCTAGCGGGGGTCACAGATACGCAGTATTTT. Amino acids: CASSQVLAGVTDTQYF.

The rearrangement links TRBV5-1 to TRBJ2-6; D not resolved. Germline V gives CDR1 SGHRS, CDR2 YFSETQ. This CDR3 region has 17 residues. Trimming pared 2 bases from V and 1 base from J, leaving 13 bases between. CDR3 sequence: CASSFRLQVSGANVLTF. DNA for the CDR3: TGCGCCAGCAGCTTCAGGCTACAAGTTTCTGGGGCCAACGTCCTGACTTTC.

The V gene is TRBV19, the J gene TRBJ1-1; D is undetermined. The CDR3 covers 16 residues. CDR1 LNHDA and CDR2 SQIVND come from the germline V gene (reference sequence). The V end lost 0 bases, the J end lost 1 base, and 12 bases lay between the germline ends. The CDR3 region is CASSIDLGRPNTEAFF. DNA for the CDR3: TGTGCCAGTAGTATAGATCTAGGCAGACCGAACACTGAAGCTTTCTTT.

The V call is TRBV7-6, the J call TRBJ1-6, with TRBD1 identical over 8 bases. V was pared by 4 bases and J by 9 bases, with 5 bases of the junction left unmatched. The V gene's germline CDR1 is SGHVS and CDR2 FNYEAQ. The length of the CDR3 is 14 residues. Written as DNA, the CDR3 is TGTGCCAGCAGCTCAGGCAGGGGGCCTTCACCCCTCCACTTT. This encodes CASSSGRGPSPLHF.

The genes are TRBV10-3 and TRBJ1-1, with no clear D. This CDR3 has 14 residues. From germline, CDR1 is ENHRY and CDR2 SYGVKD. Deletions cut 4 bases from V and 0 bases from J, with 9 bases between. CDR3 amino acids: CAISGLGVNTEAFF. The CDR3, as DNA: TGTGCCATCAGTGGTCTGGGTGTGAACACTGAAGCTTTCTTT.

The chain couples TRBV6-5 to TRBJ1-2; no clear D gene. V was clipped by 0 bases and J by 3 bases, with 8 bases between them. This CDR3 region has 14 residues. Germline V gene lookup returns CDR1 MNHEY and CDR2 SVGAGI. DNA of the CDR3: TGTGCCAGCAGTTACTCGGCAGATGACTATGGCTACACCTTC. It translates to CASSYSADDYGYTF.

The chain joins TRBV7-9 to TRBJ2-4, with 8 bases fitting TRBD2. The CDR3 spans 16 residues. CDR1 and CDR2 from the germline V gene are SEHNR and FQNEAQ (reference sequence). Trimming took 5 bases from V and 0 from J; bases not matched to a gene: 6. This chain's CDR3 is CASSPFGGGAKNIQYF. The DNA for the CDR3 is TGTGCCAGCAGCCCATTCGGGGGGGGAGCCAAAAACATTCAGTACTTC.

The CDR3 region has the DNA TGTGCCAGCAGTTACTCGGGAGACAGGGCTATGACCCAGTACTTC. This codes for CASSYSGDRAMTQYF. The chain uses TRBV6-5 and TRBJ2-5, with TRBD1 matching 7 bases. The CDR3 has 15 residues. Trimming at V came to 0 bases and at J to 7 bases, leaving 8 bases not matched to a gene. Per germline, CDR1 MNHEY and CDR2 SVGAGI.

The chain carries TRBV27 and TRBJ1-1, with a weak D call TRBD1 (5 bases). Trimming cost V 2 bases and J 0 bases, with 13 bases left between them. The CDR3 totals 16 residues. CDR1 and CDR2 (germline): MNHEY, SMNVEV (reference sequence). As DNA, the CDR3 is TGTGCCAGCAGTTTAAAGGCAGGGTCTTTGAACACTGAAGCTTTCTTT. Translating it yields CASSLKAGSLNTEAFF.

The V and J genes are TRBV11-3 and TRBJ2-1; D unclear. The CDR3 totals 15 residues. Germline V lookup: CDR1 SGHNT, CDR2 YENEEA. V was trimmed by 3 bases and J by 0 bases, leaving 9 bases between them. The CDR3 sequence is CASSFGSGSYNEQFF. Here the CDR3 DNA reads TGTGCCAGCAGCTTTGGTAGTGGCTCCTACAATGAGCAGTTCTTC.

The J gene is TRBJ1-1, the V gene TRBV5-1; D remains ambiguous. CDR1 and CDR2 (germline): SGHRS, YFSETQ. The CDR3 covers 14 residues. The V end was cut by 4 bases, the J end by 1 base, with 11 bases between. CDR3 protein: CASSPTSGNTEAFF. In nucleotides, the CDR3 is TGCGCCAGCAGCCCAACTAGTGGGAACACTGAAGCTTTCTTT.